This T cell receptor (beta chain) was recovered during a study of T cells in Graves' hyperthyroidism and ophthalmopathy. Findings and limits, study-wide: Ophthalmopathy was model-predicted a median about 6.9 months pre-onset. Blood also showed most of the thyroid clonotypes that were expanded above 0.001. The authors' 13 V-J model separated ophthalmopathy from stable hyperthyroidism.

Uncontrolled infection, other autoimmune disease, pregnancy or lactation led to exclusion. About this clonotype itself: Its antigen is unknown.

RNA transcripts gave rise to amplified TCR beta CDR3 regions. When the TCR CDR3 underwent first-round RT-PCR, the HTBI primer set was used. MiXCR, applied by TCRdb to the multiplex PCR reads, yields one record per CDR3 protein. There are approximately 510,000 distinct CDR3 sequences in the sample; around 43% occur only once, and about two fifths lies in the top ten. The V gene end was trimmed by 11 bases and the J gene end by 3 bases; junction bases not matched to a gene: 10. The germline V gene has CDR1 SEHNR and CDR2 FQNEAQ (reference sequence). The CDR3 is 13 amino acids. The chain joins TRBV7-9 to TRBJ2-7, with TRBD1 identical over 7 bases. The TCR was taken from an adult woman with Graves' disease, either hyperthyroidism or ophthalmopathy (not recorded which). Sequenced: peripheral blood or thyroid tissue (not recorded which). The CDR3 here is CAWSPDRVYEQYF. As DNA, the CDR3 is TGTGCCTGGAGTCCCGACAGGGTCTACGAGCAGTACTTC.